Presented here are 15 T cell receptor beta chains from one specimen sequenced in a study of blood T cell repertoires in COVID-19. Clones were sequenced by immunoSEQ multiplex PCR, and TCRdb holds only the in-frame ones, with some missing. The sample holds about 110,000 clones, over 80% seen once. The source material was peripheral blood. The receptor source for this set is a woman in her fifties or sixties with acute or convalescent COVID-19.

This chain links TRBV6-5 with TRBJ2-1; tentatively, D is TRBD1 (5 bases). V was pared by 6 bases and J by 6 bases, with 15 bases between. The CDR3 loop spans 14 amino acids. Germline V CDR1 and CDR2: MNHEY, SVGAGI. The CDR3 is CASRPWTRVNEQFF. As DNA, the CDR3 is TGTGCCAGCAGGCCCTGGACAAGGGTCAATGAGCAGTTCTTC.

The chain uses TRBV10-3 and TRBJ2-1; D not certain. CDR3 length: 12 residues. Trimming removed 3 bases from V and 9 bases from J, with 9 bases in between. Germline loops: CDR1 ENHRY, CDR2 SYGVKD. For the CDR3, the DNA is TGTGCCATCAGTGATCGGTTTACTGAGCAGTTCTTC. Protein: CAISDRFTEQFF.

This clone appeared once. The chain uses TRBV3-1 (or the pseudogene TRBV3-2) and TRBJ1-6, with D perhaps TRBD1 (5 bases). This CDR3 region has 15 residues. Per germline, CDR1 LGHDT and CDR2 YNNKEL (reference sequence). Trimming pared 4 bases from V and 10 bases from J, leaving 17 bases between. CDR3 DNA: TGTGCCAGCAGCCCGGGACTTTCCGGAAAGTCACCCCTCCACTTT. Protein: CASSPGLSGKSPLHF.

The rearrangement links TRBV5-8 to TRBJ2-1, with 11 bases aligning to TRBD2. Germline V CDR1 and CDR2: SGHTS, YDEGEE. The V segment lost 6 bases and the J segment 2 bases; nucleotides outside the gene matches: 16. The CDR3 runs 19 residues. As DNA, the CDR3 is TGTGCCAGCAACCCGGGACTAGCGGTGTCTCTCACCCCCTACAATGAGCAGTTCTTC. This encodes CASNPGLAVSLTPYNEQFF.

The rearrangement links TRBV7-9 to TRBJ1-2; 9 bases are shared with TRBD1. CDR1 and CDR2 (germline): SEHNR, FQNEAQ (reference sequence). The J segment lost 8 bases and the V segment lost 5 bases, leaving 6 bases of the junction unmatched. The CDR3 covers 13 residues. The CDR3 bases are TGTGCCAGCAGCCGAACAGGGGGCGAAGGCTACACCTTC. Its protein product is CASSRTGGEGYTF.

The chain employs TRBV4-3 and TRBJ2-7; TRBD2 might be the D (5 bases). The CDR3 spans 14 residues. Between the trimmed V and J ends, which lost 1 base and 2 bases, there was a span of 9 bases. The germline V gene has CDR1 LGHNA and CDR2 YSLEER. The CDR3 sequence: CASSQAIGTYEQYF. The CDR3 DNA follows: TGCGCCAGCAGCCAAGCGATCGGGACCTACGAGCAGTACTTC.

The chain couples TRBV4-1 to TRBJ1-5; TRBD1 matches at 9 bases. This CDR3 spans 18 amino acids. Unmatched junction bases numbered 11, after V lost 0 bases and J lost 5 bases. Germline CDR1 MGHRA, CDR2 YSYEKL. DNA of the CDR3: TGCGCCAGCAGCCAAGATAGGGGCCGGGACAGGGCGGATCAGCCCCAGCATTTT. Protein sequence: CASSQDRGRDRADQPQHF.

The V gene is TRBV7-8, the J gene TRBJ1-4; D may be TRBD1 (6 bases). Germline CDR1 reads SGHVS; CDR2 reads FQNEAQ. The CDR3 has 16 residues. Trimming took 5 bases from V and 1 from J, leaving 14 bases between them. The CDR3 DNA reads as TGTGCCAGCAGCGTCAACAGGGTGATAACTAATGAAAAACTGTTTTTT. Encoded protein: CASSVNRVITNEKLFF. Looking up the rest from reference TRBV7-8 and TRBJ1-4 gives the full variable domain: GAGVSQSPRYKVAKRGQDVALRCDPISGHVSLFWYQQALGQGPEFLTYFQNEAQLDKSGLPSDRFFAERPEGSVSTLKIQRTQQEDSAVYLCASSVNRVITNEKLFFGSGTQLSVL.

Here the CDR3 DNA reads TGTGCCAGCAGTTTATTCCCAGAACCTAATCAGCCCCAGCATTTT. Translated, it gives CASSLFPEPNQPQHF. The V and J genes are TRBV28 and TRBJ1-5; D is uncertain. Germline values: CDR1 MDHEN, CDR2 SYDVKM. The length of the CDR3 is 15 residues. Deletions cut 1 base from V and 4 bases from J, with 11 bases between. The full variable domain, completed using reference TRBV28 and TRBJ1-5, is DVKVTQSSRYLVKRTGEKVFLECVQDMDHENMFWYRQDPGLGLRLIYFSYDVKMKEKGDIPEGYSVSREKKERFSLILESASTNQTSMYLCASSLFPEPNQPQHFGDGTRLSIL.

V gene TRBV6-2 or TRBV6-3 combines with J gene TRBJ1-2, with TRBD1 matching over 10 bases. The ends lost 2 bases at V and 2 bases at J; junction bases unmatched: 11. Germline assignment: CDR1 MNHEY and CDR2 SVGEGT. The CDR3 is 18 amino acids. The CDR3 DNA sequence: TGTGCCAGCAGTTACGGCAATCAGCCGGGACAGGGGAACTATGGCTACACCTTC. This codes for CASSYGNQPGQGNYGYTF.

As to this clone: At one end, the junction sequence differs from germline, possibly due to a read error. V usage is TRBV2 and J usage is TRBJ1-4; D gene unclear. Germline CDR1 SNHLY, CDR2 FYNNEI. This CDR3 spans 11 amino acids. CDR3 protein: CASSDKQVCVF. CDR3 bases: TGTGCCAGCAGTGACAAGCAGGTTTGTGTTTTT. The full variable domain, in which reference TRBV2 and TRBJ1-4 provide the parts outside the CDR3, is EPEVTQTPSHQVTQMGQEVILRCVPISNHLYFYWYRQILGQKVEFLVSFYNNEISEKSEIFDDQFSVERPDGSNFTLKIRSTKLEDSAMYFCASSDKQVCVFGSGTQLSVL.

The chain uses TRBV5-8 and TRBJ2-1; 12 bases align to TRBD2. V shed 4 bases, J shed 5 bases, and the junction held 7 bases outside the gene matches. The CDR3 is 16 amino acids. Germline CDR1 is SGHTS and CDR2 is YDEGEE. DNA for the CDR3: TGTGCCAGCAGCCTACTCCGACTAGCGGGGGACAATGAGCAGTTCTTC. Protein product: CASSLLRLAGDNEQFF.

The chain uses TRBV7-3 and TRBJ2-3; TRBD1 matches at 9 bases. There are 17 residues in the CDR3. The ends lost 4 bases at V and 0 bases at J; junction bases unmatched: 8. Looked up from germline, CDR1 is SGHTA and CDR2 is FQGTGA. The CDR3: CASSSPGQGSSTDTQYF. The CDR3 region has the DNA TGTGCCAGCAGCTCACCGGGACAGGGATCTAGCACAGATACGCAGTATTTT.

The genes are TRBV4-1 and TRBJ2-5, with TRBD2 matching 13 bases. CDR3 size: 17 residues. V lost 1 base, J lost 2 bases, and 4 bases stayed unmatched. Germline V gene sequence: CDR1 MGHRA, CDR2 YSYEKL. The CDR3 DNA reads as TGCGCCAGCAGCCAAGCGGAGACTAGCGGGGGGCAAGAGACCCAGTACTTC. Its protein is CASSQAETSGGQETQYF.

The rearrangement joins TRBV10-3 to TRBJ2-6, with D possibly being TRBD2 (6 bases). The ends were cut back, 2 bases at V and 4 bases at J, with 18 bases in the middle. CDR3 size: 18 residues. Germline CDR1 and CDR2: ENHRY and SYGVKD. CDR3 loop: CAISERGGGKGGANVLTF. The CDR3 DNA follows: TGTGCCATCAGTGAGAGGGGAGGTGGGAAGGGAGGGGCCAACGTCCTGACTTTC.